The next 11 T cell receptor beta chains were all read from a single sample in a study of T cell repertoires in cytomegalovirus infection. Their antigens remain unidentified. TCRdb processed the reads anew with MiXCR; each CDR3 protein has one entry. The data hold roughly 69,000 distinct CDR3 sequences, with around 27% observed a single time. Sequenced material: CD8+ T cells from cultured PBMCs, taken from culture after CMV antigen stimulation. The receptors were sampled from a human donor in good health (CMV status not recorded). Some clones in this sample may be carry-over from other donors' samples.

J is TRBJ2-2 and V is TRBV6-8; 11 nucleotides line up with TRBD2. Per the germline V gene, CDR1 is MNHGY and CDR2 is SAAAGT. The junction had 4 bases not matched to a gene; V was cut back by 4 bases and J by 6 bases. The length of the CDR3 is 15 residues. The CDR3 region is CASSSVAGGPGELFF. The CDR3 DNA is TGTGCCAGCAGTTCGGTAGCGGGGGGGCCCGGGGAGCTGTTTTTT.

This clonotype was found many times. This chain uses TRBV11-1 with TRBJ2-1, with a weak D call TRBD1 (6 bases). V was cut by 5 bases and J by 8 bases, with 13 bases left in between. The CDR3 is made up of 13 amino acids. CDR1 is SGHAT, CDR2 FQDESV, per germline (reference sequence). The DNA of the CDR3 is TGTGCCAGCAGCCGGACAGATCCGGATGAGCAGTTCTTC. It translates to CASSRTDPDEQFF. Full variable domain (rest looked up from reference TRBV11-1 and TRBJ2-1): EAEVAQSPRYKITEKSQAVAFWCDPISGHATLYWYRQILGQGPELLVQFQDESVVDDSQLPKDRFSAERLKGVDSTLKIQPAELGDSAMYLCASSRTDPDEQFFGPGTRLTVL.

The rearrangement uses TRBV13 and TRBJ2-3; D is tentatively TRBD1 or TRBD2 (6 bases each). Germline CDR1 and CDR2: PRHDT and FYEKMQ (reference sequence). V lost 5 bases and J 0 bases, leaving 15 bases between the germline ends. The CDR3 has 16 residues. This chain's CDR3 is CASSRMQGTSTDTQYF. Written as DNA, the CDR3 is TGTGCCAGCAGCCGCATGCAGGGGACTAGCACAGATACGCAGTATTTT.

In this sample, this clonotype is medium-sized (0.01 to 0.1%). This chain uses TRBV7-8 with TRBJ2-7; tentatively, D is TRBD1 (6 bases). The CDR3 sequence is 15 residues long. Germline CDR1 is SGHVS and CDR2 is FQNEAQ. V gave up 2 bases and J gave up 0 bases, with 11 bases separating them. In nucleotides, the CDR3 is TGTGCCAGCAGCTTAATGACAGGTAGCTCCTACGAGCAGTACTTC. It specifies CASSLMTGSSYEQYF.

This clonotype has a single count. A read error may produce the germline difference seen at one junction end. The rearrangement links TRBV27 to TRBJ2-3; no reliable D call. The CDR3 is 13 amino acids. The germline CDR1 and CDR2 sequences are MNHEY and SMNVEV (reference sequence). The CDR3 sequence is CTSSLYAPDTQYF. In DNA, the CDR3 is TGTACCAGCAGTTTATACGCTCCAGATACGCAGTATTTT.

The rearrangement joins TRBV6-7 to TRBJ2-2; D is uncertain. TRBV6-7 is noted as an ORF with a role that remains uncertain. This CDR3 contains 18 residues. Between the trimmed V and J ends, which lost 0 bases and 0 bases, there was a span of 14 bases. This CDR3 reads CASSYSFIQPANTGELFF. The CDR3 DNA sequence: TGTGCCAGCAGTTACTCCTTTATACAACCTGCGAACACCGGGGAGCTGTTTTTT.

This clonotype has just a few counts. The chain links TRBV12-3 or TRBV12-4 to TRBJ2-7, with a possible D match to TRBD2 (5 bases). The length of the CDR3 is 14 residues. V gave up 5 bases and J gave up 5 bases, with 16 bases separating them. The CDR3 coding sequence is TGTGCCAGCAGTGAAGCACCTTCCGGGGACGAGCAGTACTTC. Translation: CASSEAPSGDEQYF.

V and J are TRBV10-2 and TRBJ2-7, with TRBD1 matching 9 bases. The CDR3 runs to 15 residues. CDR1 and CDR2 from the germline V gene are WSHSY and SAAADI. V lost 3 bases to trimming and J lost 1 base; unmatched junction nucleotides: 4. The CDR3: CASSDPGTGSYEQYF. The CDR3 DNA sequence: TGCGCCAGCAGTGACCCCGGGACAGGGTCCTACGAGCAGTACTTC.

This clonotype was found a few times. This chain links TRBV27 with TRBJ2-7; D not resolved. Germline CDR1 MNHEY, CDR2 SMNVEV (reference sequence). The ends were cut back, 5 bases at V and 4 bases at J, with 12 bases in the middle. This CDR3 spans 13 amino acids. The DNA for the CDR3 is TGTGCCAGCAGTCCCCGCATGGGGTACGAGCAGTACTTC. Encoded protein: CASSPRMGYEQYF.

This clonotype was seen ten or more times. This sequence joins TRBV4-3 and TRBJ1-4; 7 bases fit TRBD1. There are 14 residues in the CDR3. CDR1 and CDR2 from the germline V gene are LGHNA and YSLEER. The V and J ends lost 6 bases and 8 bases, in that order; junction bases with no gene match: 9. In DNA form, the CDR3 reads TGCGCCAGCAGTACCTCCCGGGACAGCGAAAAACTGTTTTTT. This encodes CASSTSRDSEKLFF.

J is TRBJ1-1 and V is TRBV10-2; no definite D call. The CDR3 has 14 residues. V lost 0 bases and J lost 4, with 9 bases in between. The germline V gene has CDR1 WSHSY and CDR2 SAAADI. CDR3 protein: CASSESVGFTEAFF. Here the CDR3 DNA reads TGCGCCAGCAGTGAGTCCGTGGGTTTCACTGAAGCTTTCTTT.